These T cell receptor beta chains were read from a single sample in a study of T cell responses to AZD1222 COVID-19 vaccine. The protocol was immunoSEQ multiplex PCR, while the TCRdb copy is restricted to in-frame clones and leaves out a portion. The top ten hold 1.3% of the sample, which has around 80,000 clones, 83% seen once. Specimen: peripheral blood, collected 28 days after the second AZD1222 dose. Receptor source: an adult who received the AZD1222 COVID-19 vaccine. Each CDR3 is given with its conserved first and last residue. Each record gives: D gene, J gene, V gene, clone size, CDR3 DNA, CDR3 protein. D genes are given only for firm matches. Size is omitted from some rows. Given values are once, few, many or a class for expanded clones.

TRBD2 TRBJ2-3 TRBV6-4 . TGTGCCAGCAGTGTGGCTAGCGGACGACGCACAGATACGCAGTATTTT CASSVASGRRTDTQYF
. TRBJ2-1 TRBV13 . TGTGCCAGCAGCCCCGGGCGGGCCTACCCGAACAATGAGCAGTTCTTC CASSPGRAYPNNEQFF
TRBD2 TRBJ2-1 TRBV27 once TGTGCCAGCACTCCTCCCCCAGCGGGAGCTTACAATGAGCAGTTCTTC CASTPPPAGAYNEQFF
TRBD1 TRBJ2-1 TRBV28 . TGTGCCAGCAGTTTGGACAGGGCAATGAAGAATGAGCAGTTCTTC CASSLDRAMKNEQFF
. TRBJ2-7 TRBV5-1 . TGCGCCAGCAACCTAAACGGAGATTACGAGCAGTACTTC CASNLNGDYEQYF
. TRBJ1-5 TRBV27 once TGTGCCAGCAGTTTCTCGGGGGACCGGTATTATAGCAATCAGCCCCAGCATTTT CASSFSGDRYYSNQPQHF
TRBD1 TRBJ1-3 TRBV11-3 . TGTGCCAGCAGCTTCGGGACAGTGGGAAACACCATATATTTT CASSFGTVGNTIYF
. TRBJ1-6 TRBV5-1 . TGCGCCAGCAGCTTGGTAACAGGATACTCACCCCTCCACTTT CASSLVTGYSPLHF
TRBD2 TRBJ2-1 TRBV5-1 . TGCGCCAGCAGCTTGGTAACTAGCGGGGTAAATGAGCAGTTCTTC CASSLVTSGVNEQFF
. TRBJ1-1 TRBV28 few TGTGCTTCTCTGGAGAACACTGAAGCTTTCTTT CASLENTEAFF
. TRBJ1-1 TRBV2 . TGTGCCAGCACCGGACACGCGAACACTGAAGCTTTCTTT CASTGHANTEAFF
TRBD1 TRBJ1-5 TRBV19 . TGTGCCAGTAGAAACCAGGGGGTAGGCAATCAGCCCCAGCATTTT CASRNQGVGNQPQHF
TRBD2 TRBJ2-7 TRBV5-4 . TGTGCCAGCAGCCTGGGACTAGCGGGAGGCTACTACGAGCAGTACTTC CASSLGLAGGYYEQYF
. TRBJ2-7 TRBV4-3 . TGCGCCAGCAGCCAAGACAGACACACCTACGAGCAGTACTTC CASSQDRHTYEQYF
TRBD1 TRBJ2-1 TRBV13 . TGTGCCAGCAGCTTAGGGGACAGGGTTTACAATGAGCAGTTCTTC CASSLGDRVYNEQFF
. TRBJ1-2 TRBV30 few TGTGCCTGGAGTGTGGGTCGTGGGCACTATGGCTACACCTTC CAWSVGRGHYGYTF
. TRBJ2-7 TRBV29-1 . TGCAGCGTACTACAGGGTGGTTCGGGGGAGCAGTACTTC CSVLQGGSGEQYF
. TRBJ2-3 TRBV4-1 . TGCGCCAGCAGCCAACAACAGGTCCCCACAGATACGCAGTATTTT CASSQQQVPTDTQYF
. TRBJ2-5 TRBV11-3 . TGTGCCAGCAGCTATTCATCGGCGGGGCAAGAGACCCAGTACTTC CASSYSSAGQETQYF
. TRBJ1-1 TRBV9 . TGTGCCAGCAGCGAGACAGGTCAAGAAACTGAAGCTTTCTTT CASSETGQETEAFF
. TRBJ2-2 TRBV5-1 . TGCGCCAGCAGCTTGAGAGACCAAAGCACCGGGGAGCTGTTTTTT CASSLRDQSTGELFF
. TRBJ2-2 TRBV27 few TGTGTCACAGCAGTTTTAGCGGTGAACACCGGGGAGCTGTTTTTT CVTAVLAVNTGELFF
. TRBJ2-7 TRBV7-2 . TGTGCCAGCAGCTTAATAAGAGTCGGGATTTACGAGCAGTACTTC CASSLIRVGIYEQYF
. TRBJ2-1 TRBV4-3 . TGCGCCAGCAGCCCTTACCGGGCCGGAGCCAATGAGCAGTTCTTC CASSPYRAGANEQFF
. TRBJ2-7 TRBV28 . TGTGCCAGCAGTTTCATCGGCCTCTACGAGCAGTACTTC CASSFIGLYEQYF
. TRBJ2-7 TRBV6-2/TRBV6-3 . TGTGCCAGCAGTCCCCCGACTAGCTCCTACGAGCAGTACTTC CASSPPTSSYEQYF
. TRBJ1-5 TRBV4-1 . TGCGCCAGCAGCCATGATGAGCATCAGCCCCAGCATTTT CASSHDEHQPQHF
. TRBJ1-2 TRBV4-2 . TGTGCCAGCAGCCAAGAAGGGCAGGGAGCTAACTATGGCTACACCTTC CASSQEGQGANYGYTF
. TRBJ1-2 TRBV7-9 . TGTGCCAGCAGCCTAACGGGCTGGGGGGACTATGGCTACACCTTC CASSLTGWGDYGYTF
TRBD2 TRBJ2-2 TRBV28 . TGTGCCAGCAGCCCTACGGGACTAGCGGCCACCGGGGAGCTGTTTTTT CASSPTGLAATGELFF
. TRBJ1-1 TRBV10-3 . TGTGCCATCAGTGAGTCTAACTCGTGGGAGGCTTTCTTT CAISESNSWEAFF
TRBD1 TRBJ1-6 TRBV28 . TGTGCCAGCAGCTACGGACAGGGGCCCTCCTATAATTCACCCCTCCACTTT CASSYGQGPSYNSPLHF
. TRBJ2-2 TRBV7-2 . TGTGCCAGCAGCTTCAGGAGGAGCGGATGGGAGCTGTTTTTT CASSFRRSGWELFF
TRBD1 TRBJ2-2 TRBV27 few TGTGCCAGCTCGAGACAGGGTAACACCGGGGAGCTGTTTTTT CASSRQGNTGELFF
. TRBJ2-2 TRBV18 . TGTGCCAGCTCACCACAGGGACCCCTCCGTGACACCGGGGAGCTGTTTTTT CASSPQGPLRDTGELFF
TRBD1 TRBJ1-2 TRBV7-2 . TGTGCCAGCAGCCCGGGACAGCTGAATGCCTATGGCTACACCTTC CASSPGQLNAYGYTF
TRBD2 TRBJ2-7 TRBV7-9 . TGTGCCAGCTCCTGGACTAGCGGGATAGATAGGTACGAGCAGTACTTC CASSWTSGIDRYEQYF